This TCR beta chain was observed in a study of blood T cell repertoires in COVID-19. From germline, CDR1 is LNHDA and CDR2 SQIVND (reference sequence). This CDR3 contains 16 residues. The V end was cut by 4 bases, the J end by 0 bases, with 15 bases between. Data came from immunoSEQ multiplex PCR; TCRdb stores just in-frame clones and leaves some out. The sample yields about 150,000 clones, approximately 78% seen once. The TCR sequence derives from a human donor with acute or convalescent COVID-19. The donor label of this sample is uncertain. Sequenced material: peripheral blood. The chain employs TRBV19 and TRBJ1-1; a weak D match, TRBD1 (6 bases). The CDR3 is CASSKGRDRLNTEAFF. The CDR3 region has the DNA TGTGCCAGTAGTAAAGGGAGAGACAGGCTGAACACTGAAGCTTTCTTT.